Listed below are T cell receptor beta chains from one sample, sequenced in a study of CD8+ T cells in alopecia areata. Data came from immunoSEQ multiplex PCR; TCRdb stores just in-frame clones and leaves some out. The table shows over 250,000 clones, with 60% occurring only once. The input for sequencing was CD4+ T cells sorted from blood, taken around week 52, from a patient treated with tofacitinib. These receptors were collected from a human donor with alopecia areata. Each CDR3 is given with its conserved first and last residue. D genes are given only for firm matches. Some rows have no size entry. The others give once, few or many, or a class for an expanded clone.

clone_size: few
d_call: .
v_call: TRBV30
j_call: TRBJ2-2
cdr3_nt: TGTGCCTGGAGTGTCGGTCCCGGGGAGCTGTTTTTT
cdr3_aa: CAWSVGPGELFF

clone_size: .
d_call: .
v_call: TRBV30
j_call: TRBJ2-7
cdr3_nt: TGTGCCTGGAGTGTACTGGGGGGCCGGCTGGCCGAGCAGTACTTC
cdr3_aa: CAWSVLGGRLAEQYF

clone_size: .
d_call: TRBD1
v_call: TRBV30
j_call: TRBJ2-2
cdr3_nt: TGTGCCTGGAGTGTAAGCGGACAGGGGGCCTTAGGGGAGCTGTTTTTT
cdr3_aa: CAWSVSGQGALGELFF

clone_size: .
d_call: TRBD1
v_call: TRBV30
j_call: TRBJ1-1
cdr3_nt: TGTGCCTGGGCGACAGGGGGGACGAGCACTGAAGCTTTCTTT
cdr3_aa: CAWATGGTSTEAFF

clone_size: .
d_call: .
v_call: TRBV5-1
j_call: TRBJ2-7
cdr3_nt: TGCGCCAGCAGCTTGGGGTTCTCCCCGACAGGAGCCTACGAGCAGTACTTC
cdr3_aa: CASSLGFSPTGAYEQYF

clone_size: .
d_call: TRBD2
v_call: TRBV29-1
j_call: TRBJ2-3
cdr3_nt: TGCAGCGGAGAGGACGGGGGGAGAGATACGCAGTATTTT
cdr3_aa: CSGEDGGRDTQYF

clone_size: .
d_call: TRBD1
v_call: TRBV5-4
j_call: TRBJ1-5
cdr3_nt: TGTGCCAGCAGCTTGGCAGGGGGAGGACAGCCCCAGCATTTT
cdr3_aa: CASSLAGGGQPQHF

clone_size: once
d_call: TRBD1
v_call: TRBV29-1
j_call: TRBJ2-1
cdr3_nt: TGCAGCGTTTTACCCCAGGGGGCGTACAATGAGCAGTTCTTC
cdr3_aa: CSVLPQGAYNEQFF

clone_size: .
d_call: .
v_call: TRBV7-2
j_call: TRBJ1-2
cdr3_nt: TGTGCCAGCAGTCTACTGCAAGGCTACACCTTC
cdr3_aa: CASSLLQGYTF

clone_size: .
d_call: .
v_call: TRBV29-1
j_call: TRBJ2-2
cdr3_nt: TGCAGCGTTCGGACGTTCGACAGACCCAGCGGCACCGGGGAGCTGTTTTTT
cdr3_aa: CSVRTFDRPSGTGELFF

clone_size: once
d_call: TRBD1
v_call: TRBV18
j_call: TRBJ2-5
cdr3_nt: TGTGCCAGCTCACTGGACAGGGCGGCAGAGACCCAGTACTTC
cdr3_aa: CASSLDRAAETQYF

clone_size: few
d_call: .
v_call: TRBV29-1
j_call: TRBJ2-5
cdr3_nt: TGCAGCGTTGATCTCCCGGGGCTCAAAAAGGTCATAGAGACCCAGTACTTC
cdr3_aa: CSVDLPGLKKVIETQYF

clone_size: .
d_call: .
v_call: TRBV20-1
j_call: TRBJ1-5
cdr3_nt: TGCAGTGCAAGGACTCCGGAGCCCCAGCATTTT
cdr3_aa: CSARTPEPQHF

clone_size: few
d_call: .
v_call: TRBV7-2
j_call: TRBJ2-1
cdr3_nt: TGTGCCAGCAGCTTGACTAGTCACAATGAGCAGTTCTTC
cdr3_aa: CASSLTSHNEQFF

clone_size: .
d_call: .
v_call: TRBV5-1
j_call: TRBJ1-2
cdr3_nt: TGCGCCAGCAGCAGAGGACGGGGACTCTATGGCTACACCTTC
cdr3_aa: CASSRGRGLYGYTF

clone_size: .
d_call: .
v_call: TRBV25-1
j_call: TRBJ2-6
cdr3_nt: TGTGCCAGCATGGGCCCTGGGGCCAACGTCCTGACTTTC
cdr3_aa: CASMGPGANVLTF

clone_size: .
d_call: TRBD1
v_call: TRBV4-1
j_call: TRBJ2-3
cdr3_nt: TGCGCCAGCAGCCAAGATACAGGGGTCGCAGATACGCAGTATTTT
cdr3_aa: CASSQDTGVADTQYF

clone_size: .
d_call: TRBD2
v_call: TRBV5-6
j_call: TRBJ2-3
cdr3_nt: TGTGCCAGCAGCTCGGGGGGGCAGTCAGATACGCAGTATTTT
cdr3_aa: CASSSGGQSDTQYF

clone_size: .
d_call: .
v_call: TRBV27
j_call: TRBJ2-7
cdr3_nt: TGTGCCAGCAGTTTACGGGACCGCCGGCCCTACGAGCAGTACTTC
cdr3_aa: CASSLRDRRPYEQYF

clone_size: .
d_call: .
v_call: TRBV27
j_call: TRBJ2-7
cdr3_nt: TGTGCCAGCAGTTACACAGGGCTCAGCTCCTACGAGCAGTACTTC
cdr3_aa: CASSYTGLSSYEQYF

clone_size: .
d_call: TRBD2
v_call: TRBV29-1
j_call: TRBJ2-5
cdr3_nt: TGCAGCGTCAAGACTAGCGGGGACCAAGAGACCCAGTACTTC
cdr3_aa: CSVKTSGDQETQYF

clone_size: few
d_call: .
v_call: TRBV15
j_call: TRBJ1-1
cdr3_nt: TGTGCCACCAGCCTACTCACAGGGTCTGAAGCTTTCTTT
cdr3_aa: CATSLLTGSEAFF

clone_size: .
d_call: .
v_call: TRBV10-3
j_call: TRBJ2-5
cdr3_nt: TGTGCCATCAGTGCGGGACCATCCTCTGAGACCCAGTACTTC
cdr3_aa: CAISAGPSSETQYF

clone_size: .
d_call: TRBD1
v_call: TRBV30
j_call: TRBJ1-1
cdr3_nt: TGTGCCTGGAGTAAGTTGGACAGGGACACTGAAGCTTTCTTT
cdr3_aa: CAWSKLDRDTEAFF

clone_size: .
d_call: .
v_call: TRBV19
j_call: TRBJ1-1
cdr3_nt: TGTGCCAGTAGTATCTCGGCTGCCACTGAAGCTTTCTTT
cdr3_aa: CASSISAATEAFF

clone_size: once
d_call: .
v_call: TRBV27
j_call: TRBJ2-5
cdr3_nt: TGTGCCAGCAGTCCTCGTAGAGGGGGAGAGACCCAGTACTTC
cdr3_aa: CASSPRRGGETQYF

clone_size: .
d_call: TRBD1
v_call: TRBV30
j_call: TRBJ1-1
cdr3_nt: TGTGCCTGGAGTGTAACAGGGGTTGAAGCTTTCTTT
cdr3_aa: CAWSVTGVEAFF

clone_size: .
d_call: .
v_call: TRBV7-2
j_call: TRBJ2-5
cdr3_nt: TGTGCCAGCAGCTTATTCGGGGAGCAAGAGACCCAGTACTTC
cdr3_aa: CASSLFGEQETQYF

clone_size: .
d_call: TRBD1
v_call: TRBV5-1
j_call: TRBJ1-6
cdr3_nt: TGCGCCAGCAGCTTGGGGGACAGGGGGAATTCACCCCTCCACTTT
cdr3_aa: CASSLGDRGNSPLHF

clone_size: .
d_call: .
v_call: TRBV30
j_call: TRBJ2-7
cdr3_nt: TGTGCCTGGAGTAAGGTGCGCTACGAGCAGTACTTC
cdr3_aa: CAWSKVRYEQYF

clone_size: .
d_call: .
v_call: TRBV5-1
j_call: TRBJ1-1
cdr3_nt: TGCGCCAGCAGCTTGTTTGCTGATGCAATCACCTTGAACACTGAAGCTTTCTTT
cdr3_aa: CASSLFADAITLNTEAFF

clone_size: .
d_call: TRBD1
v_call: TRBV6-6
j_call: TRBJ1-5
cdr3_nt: TGTGCCAGCAGCTGGGGGACAGGGCTTAATCAGCCCCAGCATTTT
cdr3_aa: CASSWGTGLNQPQHF

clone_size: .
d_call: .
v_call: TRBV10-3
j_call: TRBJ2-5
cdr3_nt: TGTGCCATCAGTGAGTCGAGGGAGACCCAGTACTTC
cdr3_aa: CAISESRETQYF

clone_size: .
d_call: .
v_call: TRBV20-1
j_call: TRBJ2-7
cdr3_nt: TGCAGTGCTAGAGAAGTCTACGAGCAGTACTTC
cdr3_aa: CSAREVYEQYF

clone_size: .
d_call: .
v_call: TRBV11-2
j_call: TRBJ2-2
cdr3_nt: TGTGCCAGCAGCTTCTTTTCGGTTCTTCAGCGGGACACCGGGGAGCTGTTTTTT
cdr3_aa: CASSFFSVLQRDTGELFF

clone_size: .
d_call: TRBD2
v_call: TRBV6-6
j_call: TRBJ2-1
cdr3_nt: TGTGCCAGCAATATAGCGGGGGGGGTCAATGAGCAGTTCTTC
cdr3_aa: CASNIAGGVNEQFF

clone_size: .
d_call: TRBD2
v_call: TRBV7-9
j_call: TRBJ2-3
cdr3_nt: TGTGCCAGCAGCTTAGCACTAGCGGAGTCAGATACGCAGTATTTT
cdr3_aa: CASSLALAESDTQYF

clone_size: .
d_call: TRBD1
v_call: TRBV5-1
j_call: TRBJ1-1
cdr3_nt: TGCGCCAGCAGCTTGACCGGGACAGCGGTTATAGCTTTCTTT
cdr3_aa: CASSLTGTAVIAFF

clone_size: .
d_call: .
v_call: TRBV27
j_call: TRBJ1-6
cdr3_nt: TGTGCCAGCAGTTTCTTGGGTTCACCCCTCCACTTT
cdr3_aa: CASSFLGSPLHF

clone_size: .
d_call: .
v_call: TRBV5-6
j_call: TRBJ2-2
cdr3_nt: TGTGCCAGCAGCTTAGGGGGACCACCCGGGGAGCTGTTTTTT
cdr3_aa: CASSLGGPPGELFF

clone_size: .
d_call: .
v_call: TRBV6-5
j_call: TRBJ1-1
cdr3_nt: TGTGCCAGCAGTTACGACGGGAACACTGAAGCTTTCTTT
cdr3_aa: CASSYDGNTEAFF

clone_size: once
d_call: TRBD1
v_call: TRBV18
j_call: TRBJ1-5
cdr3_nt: TGTGCCAGCTCACCATTTGCAGGGGGCCACGAAAATCAGCCCCAGCATTTT
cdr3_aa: CASSPFAGGHENQPQHF

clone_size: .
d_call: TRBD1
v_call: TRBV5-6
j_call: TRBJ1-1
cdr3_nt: TGTGCCAGCAGCGTGGGACAGAGACTCATGAACACTGAAGCTTTCTTT
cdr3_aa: CASSVGQRLMNTEAFF

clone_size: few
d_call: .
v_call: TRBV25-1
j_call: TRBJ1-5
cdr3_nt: TGTGCCAGCAGTGTTACAGGGAACAATCAGCCCCAGCATTTT
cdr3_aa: CASSVTGNNQPQHF

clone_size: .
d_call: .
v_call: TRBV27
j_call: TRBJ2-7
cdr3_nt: TGTGCCAGCAGTTTCTCCGGGACCAGCTCCTACGAGCAGTACTTC
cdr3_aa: CASSFSGTSSYEQYF

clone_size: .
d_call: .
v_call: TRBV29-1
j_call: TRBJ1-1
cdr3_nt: TGCAGCGTTGAAATTCTGCCCAGGGTGAGCACTGAAGCTTTCTTT
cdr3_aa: CSVEILPRVSTEAFF

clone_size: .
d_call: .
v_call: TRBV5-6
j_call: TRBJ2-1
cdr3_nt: TGTGCCAGCAGCTTGGCGGCAGGACCACAGTTCTTC
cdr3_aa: CASSLAAGPQFF

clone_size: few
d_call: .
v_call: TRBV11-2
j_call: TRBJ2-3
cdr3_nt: TGTGCCAGCAGCTTACTCCCAGGAGATACGCAGTATTTT
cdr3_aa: CASSLLPGDTQYF

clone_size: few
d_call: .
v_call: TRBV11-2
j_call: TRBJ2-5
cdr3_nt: TGTGCCAGCAGCCCGGGGTTAATCAAGGAGACCCAGTACTTC
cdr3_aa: CASSPGLIKETQYF

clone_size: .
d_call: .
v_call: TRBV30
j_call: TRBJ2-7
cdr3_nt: TGTGCCTGCGTACAGGGAACCTACGAGCAGTACTTC
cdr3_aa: CACVQGTYEQYF